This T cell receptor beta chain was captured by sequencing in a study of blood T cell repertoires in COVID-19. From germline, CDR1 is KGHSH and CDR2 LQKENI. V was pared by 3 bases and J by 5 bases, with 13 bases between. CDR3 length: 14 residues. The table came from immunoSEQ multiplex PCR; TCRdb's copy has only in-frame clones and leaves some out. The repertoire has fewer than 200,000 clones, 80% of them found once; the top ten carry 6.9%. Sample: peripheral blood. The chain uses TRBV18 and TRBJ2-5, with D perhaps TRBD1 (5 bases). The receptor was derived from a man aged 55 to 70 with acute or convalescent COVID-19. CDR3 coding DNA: TGTGCCAGCTCACCCTCCGACAGACCGGAGACCCAGTACTTC. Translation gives CASSPSDRPETQYF.